These 2 T cell receptor beta chains were all obtained from the same sample, sequenced in a study of read filtering for tumor transcriptome and immune sequencing (dated by TCRdb to about 2020). The listed sequencing device is Illumina HiSeq 4000. TCR libraries were built from 300 to 450 ng RNA with the Immunoverse kit, using molecular barcoded adaptors covering alpha/delta and beta/gamma chains. In TCRdb, the public reads were trimmed at Q25 with fastp and aligned with MiXCR, with productive beta chains retained. Every entry covers one CDR3 protein and lists the most common genes and DNA from its rows. In all, the sample holds about 39,000 distinct CDR3 sequences, and 14% of those were seen once. Less than 9% of the sample goes to the ten largest clones. The material sequenced was a population of CD138-negative cells sorted from bone marrow. The sample's cell subset or site label, in plain terms: bone marrow mononuclear cells depleted of CD138+ plasma/myeloma cells by negative magnetic selection. The receptor source for this set is a donor aged 40 or older with multiple myeloma.

In this sample, this clonotype turned up once. This sequence may be a read error, since a much larger clone differs from it by one base. V gene TRBV13 combines with J gene TRBJ2-7, with TRBD2 identical over 7 bases. Germline V gene sequence: CDR1 PRHDT, CDR2 FYEKMQ (reference sequence). The CDR3 is 15 residues long. With 5 bases clipped from V and 2 bases from J, the junction kept 9 bases outside the gene matches. In nucleotides, the CDR3 is TGTGCCAGCAGCCTCTGGGGGGGGACTGCCTACGAGCAGTACTTC. This codes for CASSLWGGTAYEQYF.

The chain recombines TRBV20-1 with TRBJ1-1; D unclear. Trimming removed 6 bases from V and 0 bases from J, with 17 bases in between. CDR3 length: 15 amino acids. Germline V gives CDR1 DFQATT, CDR2 SNEGSKA (reference sequence). In DNA, the CDR3 is TGCAGTGCGCCGCCCGCCGGGCACTTGAACACTGAAGCTTTCTTT. Translation: CSAPPAGHLNTEAFF.